The rows below give T cell receptor beta chains drawn from one sample of a study of shared clonotypes between healthy human individuals. Assay used: immunoSEQ multiplex PCR; TCRdb lists only in-frame clones, some missing. This table holds over a million clones, roughly 96% found once. Material: naive CD4+ T cells sorted from blood. The source of these receptors is a man in his thirties or forties in good health. Both conserved end residues are part of each CDR3. A D gene is named only where the DNA matches it firmly. Clone size, where shown, is once, few, many, or a class for clones that have expanded.

NA	TRBV28	NA	TRBJ1-5	TGTGCCAGCAGTTTCGGGAGTCAGCCCCAGCATTTT	CASSFGSQPQHF
NA	TRBV2	NA	TRBJ2-1	TGTGCCAGCAGTGAAATAATTCAGGGCACCACAATGAGGGGGTTCTTC	CASSEIIQGTTMRGFF
TRBD1	TRBV7-2	NA	TRBJ2-7	TGTGCCAGCAGCTTAGTCGGGGACAGACAGTACGAGCAGTACTTC	CASSLVGDRQYEQYF
NA	TRBV14	NA	TRBJ2-6	TGTGCCAGCAGCCAAGGGGAGGGGGAGGTTTCTGGGGCCAACGTCCTGACTTTC	CASSQGEGEVSGANVLTF
TRBD1	TRBV7-9	once	TRBJ2-4	TGTGCCAGCAGCTTATCTACAGGGGGCTGGTACTTC	CASSLSTGGWYF
NA	TRBV14	NA	TRBJ2-3	TGTGCCAGCAGCCTTTCGGGACTCCTAAACACGCAGTATTTT	CASSLSGLLNTQYF
NA	TRBV5-6	NA	TRBJ1-5	TGTGCCAGCAGCCCGCGGGGAGTTAGCAATCAGCCCCAGCATTTT	CASSPRGVSNQPQHF
TRBD1	TRBV18	NA	TRBJ2-7	TGTGCCAGCTCGCTTGGACAGGGCACGTACGAGCAGTACTTC	CASSLGQGTYEQYF
TRBD2	TRBV7-8	NA	TRBJ2-7	TGTGCCAGCAGCACCCCGGGACTAGCGGGACAATACTACGAGCAGTACTTC	CASSTPGLAGQYYEQYF
TRBD2	TRBV7-2	NA	TRBJ2-5	TGTGCCAGCAGTCCAGTAAGGGGGACTAGCGGGAGTAGGGAGACCCAGTACTTC	CASSPVRGTSGSRETQYF
NA	TRBV15	NA	TRBJ2-3	TGTGCCACCAGCAGAGATCTAGGGGCAAGCACAGATACGCAGTATTTT	CATSRDLGASTDTQYF
NA	TRBV5-6	NA	TRBJ2-3	TGTGCCAGCAGGGAATATCGCTGGGCGAACACAGATACGCAGTATTTT	CASREYRWANTDTQYF
TRBD1	TRBV5-1	once	TRBJ2-5	TGCGCCAGCAGCCGGGGGACAGGGCCTGAAGAGACCCAGTACTTC	CASSRGTGPEETQYF
NA	TRBV4-3	NA	TRBJ2-3	TGCGCCAGCAGCCAAGGTAGCGGAGATACGCAGTATTTT	CASSQGSGDTQYF
NA	TRBV5-8	NA	TRBJ2-7	TGTGCCAGCAGCGGAACGGGACCCAACTACGAGCAGTACTTC	CASSGTGPNYEQYF
NA	TRBV5-1	NA	TRBJ2-1	TGCGCCAGCAGCTTGGGCGGGAACCCCAGGGGGGAGCAGTTCTTC	CASSLGGNPRGEQFF
TRBD2	TRBV27	NA	TRBJ2-1	TGTGCCAGCAGTGCTCTTCGGGGGGTTGGGAACGCCCCAGAAAACAATGAGCAGTTCTTC	CASSALRGVGNAPENNEQFF
TRBD2	TRBV5-1	NA	TRBJ2-5	TGCGCCAGCAGCTACCAGCGGGGGTACCAAGAGACCCAGTACTTC	CASSYQRGYQETQYF
NA	TRBV7-2	NA	TRBJ2-1	TGTGCCAGCAGCCGGTGGAGGGGGGACAATGAGCAGTTCTTC	CASSRWRGDNEQFF
NA	TRBV30	NA	TRBJ1-2	TGTGCCTGGAGTGATGGGTTCCCTTATGGCTACACCTTC	CAWSDGFPYGYTF
NA	TRBV28	NA	TRBJ2-2	TGTGCCAGCAGTTTGGGAGGACTGACCGGGGAGCTGTTTTTT	CASSLGGLTGELFF
NA	TRBV28	NA	TRBJ1-5	TGTGCCAGCAGCTTCAATCAGCCCCAGCATTTT	CASSFNQPQHF
TRBD2	TRBV10-2	NA	TRBJ2-7	TGCGCCAGCAGTGACCGGGAGGATTCCTACGAGCAGTACTTC	CASSDREDSYEQYF
NA	TRBV2	NA	TRBJ1-1	TGTGCCAGCAGCGCCTCTGTGAACACTGAAGCTTTCTTT	CASSASVNTEAFF
TRBD2	TRBV5-6	NA	TRBJ2-1	TGTGCCAGCAGCTTGTTAGGCACTAGCGGGAGGCTCAGCAATGAGCAGTTCTTC	CASSLLGTSGRLSNEQFF
NA	TRBV11-3	NA	TRBJ2-3	TGTGCCAGCAGCTCACGAGCCGATACGCAGTATTTT	CASSSRADTQYF
NA	TRBV2	few	TRBJ1-2	TGTGCCAGCAGTGAAGGGCGTTGGAATGAGGGCTACACCTTC	CASSEGRWNEGYTF
NA	TRBV6-1	NA	TRBJ1-1	TGTGCCAGCAGTGAAAAAGTAGAGTGGGCTGAAGCTTTCTTT	CASSEKVEWAEAFF
TRBD2	TRBV19	NA	TRBJ2-3	TGTGCCAGTAGTATACGGACTAGCCTCGATACGCAGTATTTT	CASSIRTSLDTQYF
TRBD1	TRBV11-2	NA	TRBJ2-7	TGTGCCAGCAGCTCGAGGGACAGGGGGACCTACGAGCAGTACTTC	CASSSRDRGTYEQYF
TRBD1	TRBV19	NA	TRBJ1-5	TGTGCCAGCAATATTGGACAGGGAACAACCCAGCCCCAGCATTTT	CASNIGQGTTQPQHF
TRBD2	TRBV5-1	NA	TRBJ2-3	TGCGCCAGCAGCCCCCTGACTAGCGGTACTAGCACAGATACGCAGTATTTT	CASSPLTSGTSTDTQYF
TRBD2	TRBV7-3	NA	TRBJ2-7	TGTGCCAGCAGCTCCCGGGGGGAACTGGGAGAGCAGTACTTC	CASSSRGELGEQYF
NA	TRBV28	NA	TRBJ1-3	TGTGCCAGCAGTTCCGAAACCCGACCGATCTCTGGAAACACCATATATTTT	CASSSETRPISGNTIYF
TRBD2	TRBV30	NA	TRBJ2-1	TGTGCCTGGAGTGTACGCCTGGCTAGCGGGAGACATGAGCAGTTCTTC	CAWSVRLASGRHEQFF
NA	TRBV2	NA	TRBJ2-5	TGTGCCAGCAGTGATCTGTACCAAGAGACCCAGTACTTC	CASSDLYQETQYF
NA	TRBV9	NA	TRBJ1-4	TGTGCCAGCAGCCCCGACCTGAGGACTAATGAAAAACTGTTTTTT	CASSPDLRTNEKLFF
TRBD1	TRBV7-9	once	TRBJ1-2	TGTGCCAGCAGCGTACTACAGGGGGCTCCCTATGGCTACACCTTC	CASSVLQGAPYGYTF
TRBD2	TRBV18	NA	TRBJ2-3	TGTGCCAGCTCACCTACTCGGCTAGCGGGAGTTCCAGATACGCAGTATTTT	CASSPTRLAGVPDTQYF
NA	TRBV9	NA	TRBJ2-1	TGTGCCAGCAGCGTCCAGTCGGGGACACCCGAGCAGTTCTTC	CASSVQSGTPEQFF
TRBD2	TRBV7-3	NA	TRBJ2-3	TGTGCCAGCAGCTCCAGTAGCGGGAGTAGCGTTACGCAGTATTTT	CASSSSSGSSVTQYF
NA	TRBV6-1	NA	TRBJ2-7	TGTGCCAGCAGTGAAGGCCCGGGGACAAGTAAAAACTACGAGCAGTACTTC	CASSEGPGTSKNYEQYF
NA	TRBV6-5	NA	TRBJ2-1	TGTGCCAGCAGCCTGACGGGTAATGAGCAGTTCTTC	CASSLTGNEQFF
NA	TRBV6-1	NA	TRBJ1-5	TGTGCCAGCAGTCCGGTGGGTAGCAATCAGCCCCAGCATTTT	CASSPVGSNQPQHF